This TCR beta chain emerged from a study of identical twins' blood T cells. Study findings and constraints: Twin repertoire similarity may partly reflect shared environment. V gene usage reportedly matched far better within twin pairs than unrelated donors.

Trimming took off 2 bases at V and 8 bases at J, with 15 bases between the two ends. The CDR3 length is 13 residues. Looked up from germline, CDR1 is SQVTM and CDR2 is ANQGSEA. To note about this clonotype: Its antigen is not known.

TCR cDNA libraries came from RNA via a modified published protocol. Original analysis: Each library had roughly 2.2 to 4 million CDR3 reads and about 95,000 to nearly 550,000 clonotypes. TCRdb re-called the 5' RACE reads through MiXCR, storing one row per CDR3 protein. TCRdb's processing, not the study's, gives the V and J calls here. The top ten hold 6.1% of the sample, which has about 370,000 distinct CDR3 sequences, about 28% seen once. The chain joins TRBV29-1 to TRBJ1-2; maybe TRBD1 (6 bases). Sequencing was done on a sample of PBMCs. The clonotype originates from a woman aged 18-49 years in good health. The chain's CDR3 is CSVETDSSRGYTF. The CDR3 bases are TGCAGCGTTGAAACGGACAGTTCACGGGGCTACACCTTC. Looking up the rest from reference TRBV29-1 and TRBJ1-2 gives the full variable domain: SAVISQKPSRDICQRGTSLTIQCQVDSQVTMMFWYRQQPGQSLTLIATANQGSEATYESGFVIDKFPISRPNLTFSTLTVSNMSPEDSSIYLCSVETDSSRGYTFGSGTRLTVV.